What follows are 27 T cell receptor beta chains derived from one specimen sequenced in a study of T cells in Graves' hyperthyroidism and ophthalmopathy. The investigators amplified TCR beta CDR3 regions from RNA transcripts. Using the HTBI primer set, a first-round RT-PCR was run on the TCR CDR3. From the multiplex PCR reads, TCRdb called clonotypes with MiXCR, one entry per CDR3 protein. The sample records hundreds of thousands of distinct CDR3 sequences, around 15% being singletons. Sequenced material: blood. The receptors were sampled from a woman aged 45-60 years with Graves' ophthalmopathy.

At least ten counts were recorded for this clonotype. The chain recombines TRBV28 with TRBJ1-2, with 8 nucleotides matching TRBD1. The CDR3 runs 15 residues. Germline CDR1 and CDR2: MDHEN and SYDVKM. V dropped 5 bases and J dropped 4; count of bases not matched to a gene: 9. In DNA form, the CDR3 reads TGTGCCAGCAGTGCCGGGACAGGTGGTGGCTATGGCTACACCTTC. Translation gives CASSAGTGGGYGYTF.

A few counts support this clonotype. This chain connects TRBV5-6 to TRBJ2-5; 8 nucleotides agree with TRBD1. Germline V gene data show CDR1 as SGHDT and CDR2 as YYEEEE. This CDR3 has 16 amino acids. The ends lost 4 bases at V and 5 bases at J; junction bases unmatched: 13. This CDR3 reads CASSAGQGLGSETQYF. Written as DNA, the CDR3 is TGTGCCAGCAGCGCCGGACAGGGACTCGGTTCGGAGACCCAGTACTTC.

This clonotype was recorded a few times. The J gene is TRBJ2-1, the V gene TRBV19, with TRBD2 matching over 12 bases. The CDR3 sequence is 14 residues long. The germline V gene encodes CDR1 LNHDA and CDR2 SQIVND (reference sequence). Trimming cost V 2 bases and J 10 bases; bases outside gene matches: 3. This CDR3 is CASSIRGTSGEQFF. CDR3 nucleotides: TGTGCCAGTAGTATACGCGGGACTAGCGGGGAGCAGTTCTTC. The entire variable domain, with the rest obtained from reference TRBV19 and TRBJ2-1, is as follows: DGGITQSPKYLFRKEGQNVTLSCEQNLNHDAMYWYRQDPGQGLRLIYYSQIVNDFQKGDIAEGYSVSREKKESFPLTVTSAQKNPTAFYLCASSIRGTSGEQFFGPGTRLTVL.

This clonotype appeared many times. The chain links TRBV2 to TRBJ1-1; 9 nucleotides align to TRBD1. CDR1 SNHLY and CDR2 FYNNEI come from the germline V gene. The V gene end was trimmed by 4 bases and the J gene end by 10 bases; junction bases not matched to a gene: 10. The CDR3 has 14 amino acids. The CDR3 coding sequence is TGTGCCAGCAGTGGTGAACAGGGGGCCACAGGAGCTTTCTTT. This gives the protein CASSGEQGATGAFF.

V usage is TRBV24-1 and J usage is TRBJ2-2; D is possibly TRBD2 (5 bases). The germline V gene has CDR1 KGHDR and CDR2 SFDVKD. The CDR3 spans 15 residues. Deletions cut 6 bases from V and 0 bases from J, with 10 bases between. The CDR3 DNA reads as TGTGCCACCAGTCGCGGGTCCGCGAACACCGGGGAGCTGTTTTTT. It encodes CATSRGSANTGELFF.

This clonotype was recorded many times. The chain joins TRBV12-3 or TRBV12-4 to TRBJ2-5; TRBD1 matches 7 bases. The CDR3 length is 14 residues. With V trimmed by 6 bases and J by 0 bases, 4 bases remained unmatched. CDR3 loop: CASRGTAYQETQYF. For the CDR3, the DNA is TGTGCCAGCAGAGGGACAGCGTACCAAGAGACCCAGTACTTC.

J is TRBJ2-1 and V is TRBV9; TRBD2 matches 7 bases. The CDR3 is 14 amino acids. Germline V gene lookup returns CDR1 SGDLS and CDR2 YYNGEE. J gave up 7 bases and V 4 bases, and 8 bases lay outside the gene matches. CDR3 amino acids: CASSRGGSGNEQFF. Written as DNA, the CDR3 is TGTGCCAGCAGCCGGGGCGGGAGCGGGAATGAGCAGTTCTTC.

In this sample, this clonotype turned up many times. J is TRBJ1-1 and V is TRBV6-2 or TRBV6-3; no firm D call. V was cut by 6 bases and J by 1 base, with 9 bases left in between. The CDR3 extends over 13 amino acids. Germline loops: CDR1 MNHEY, CDR2 SVGEGT. DNA for the CDR3: TGTGCCAGCAGCTCACTACGGAACACTGAAGCTTTCTTT. Its translation is CASSSLRNTEAFF.

In the case of this clonotype: A read error may account for a junction end that differs from germline. The chain couples TRBV12-3 or TRBV12-4 to TRBJ2-1; TRBD2 agrees at 13 bases. The CDR3 contains 16 residues. The DNA of the CDR3 is TGTGCCAGCAGTTCCCGGACTAGCGGGAGCGGAAATGAGCGGTTCTTC. This gives the protein CASSSRTSGSGNERFF.

This clonotype was picked up many times. CDR3 DNA: TGCAGCGTTGAAGGGCTCAGGGGCGAGCAGTACTTC. It encodes CSVEGLRGEQYF. The chain employs TRBV29-1 and TRBJ2-7, with D perhaps matching TRBD1 (6 bases). CDR3 length: 12 residues. V dropped 1 base and J dropped 6 bases, with 10 bases sitting between them. Germline CDR1 reads SQVTM; CDR2 reads ANQGSEA.

This chain links TRBV20-1 with TRBJ1-5; the D gene is possibly TRBD1 (5 bases). CDR3 size: 14 residues. Trimming took 4 bases from V and 6 from J, leaving 16 bases between them. Germline V CDR1 and CDR2: DFQATT, SNEGSKA (reference sequence). CDR3 residues: CSAKGRVRTQPQHF. The CDR3 DNA follows: TGCAGTGCTAAGGGCAGGGTGCGAACTCAGCCCCAGCATTTT.

There are many counts of this clonotype. The chain has TRBV6-1 and TRBJ2-6, with no clear D. Germline values: CDR1 MNHNS, CDR2 SASEGT. This CDR3 spans 13 amino acids. V was clipped by 7 bases and J by 3 bases, with 7 bases between them. The CDR3: CASTVIGANVLTF. The CDR3 DNA reads as TGTGCCAGCACCGTCATTGGGGCCAACGTCCTGACTTTC.

This clonotype came up many times. The chain has TRBV6-1 and TRBJ1-4, with a possible D match to TRBD1 (5 bases). The germline V and J ends were trimmed by 4 bases and 0 bases, with 15 bases remaining between them. Germline V lookup: CDR1 MNHNS, CDR2 SASEGT. The CDR3 is 17 residues long. CDR3 protein: CASSGAPGRATNEKLFF. The CDR3, as DNA: TGTGCCAGCAGTGGAGCCCCGGGACGGGCAACTAATGAAAAACTGTTTTTT.

The table lists this clonotype with many counts. V is TRBV27 and J is TRBJ1-2, with a weak D call TRBD1 (5 bases). Germline-derived CDR1 and CDR2 are MNHEY and SMNVEV (reference sequence). The CDR3 spans 14 residues. The germline V and J ends were trimmed by 8 bases and 4 bases, with 17 bases remaining between them. In DNA form, the CDR3 reads TGTGCCAGCGGAACCCCCGGGAGGGGCTATGGCTACACCTTC. Amino acid sequence: CASGTPGRGYGYTF.

This clonotype was seen ten or more times. The CDR3 is CAWISGPGSNYGYTF. DNA of the CDR3: TGTGCCTGGATCTCAGGGCCGGGGTCCAACTATGGCTACACCTTC. V and J are TRBV30 and TRBJ1-2; D is perhaps TRBD1 (5 bases). CDR1 is GTSNPN and CDR2 is SVGIG in the germline V gene (reference sequence). The CDR3 has 15 amino acids. The V and J ends lost 4 bases and 2 bases respectively, with 17 bases between them. The full variable domain, rest sourced from reference TRBV30 and TRBJ1-2, is SQTIHQWPATLVQPVGSPLSLECTVEGTSNPNLYWYRQAAGRGLQLLFYSVGIGQISSEVPQNLSASRPQDRQFILSSKKLLLSDSGFYLCAWISGPGSNYGYTFGSGTRLTVV.

This clonotype showed up many times. The chain joins TRBV27 to TRBJ2-1, with 10 positions matching TRBD2. V shed 0 bases, J shed 3 bases, and the junction held 5 bases outside the gene matches. The CDR3 consists of 17 residues. In germline, CDR1 is MNHEY, CDR2 SMNVEV (reference sequence). Here the CDR3 reads CASSLSSSGRVYNEQFF. CDR3 DNA: TGTGCCAGCAGTTTATCCTCGAGCGGGAGGGTCTACAATGAGCAGTTCTTC.

This clonotype has a count of ten or more. The chain recombines TRBV12-3 or TRBV12-4 with TRBJ1-4, with no clear D. This CDR3 is built from 17 residues. Trimming took off 2 bases at V and 0 bases at J, with 13 bases between the two ends. The CDR3 DNA reads as TGTGCCAGCAGTTTATTAATGGGCACATCAACTAATGAAAAACTGTTTTTT. It codes for CASSLLMGTSTNEKLFF.

The chain is built from TRBV4-3 and TRBJ2-1, with 7 bases matching TRBD2. This CDR3 spans 14 amino acids. V lost 0 bases, J lost 9 bases, and 5 bases stayed unmatched. CDR1 is LGHNA, CDR2 YSLEER, per germline. DNA for the CDR3: TGCGCCAGCAGCCAAGATCGGGCTAGCGGTGAGCAGTTCTTC. This codes for CASSQDRASGEQFF.

The chain is built from TRBV7-3 and TRBJ2-1; D not certain. Germline lookup yields CDR1 SGHTA and CDR2 FQGTGA. The length of the CDR3 is 16 residues. Trimming removed 2 bases at V and 0 bases at J, with 11 bases between. This CDR3 is CASSLLPADSYNEQFF. The CDR3 DNA sequence: TGTGCCAGCAGCTTACTTCCAGCAGACTCCTACAATGAGCAGTTCTTC.

Only a few counts were recorded for this clonotype. This rearrangement joins TRBV19 to TRBJ2-1; the D is unclear. The germline V gene encodes CDR1 LNHDA and CDR2 SQIVND (reference sequence). V lost 4 bases and J 6 bases, leaving 10 bases between the germline ends. The CDR3 totals 13 residues. CDR3: CASSKIPGNEQFF. The CDR3 coding sequence is TGTGCCAGTAGTAAAATCCCGGGCAATGAGCAGTTCTTC.

This clonotype was seen ten or more times. The chain uses TRBV7-2 and TRBJ2-7; TRBD2 aligns across 10 bases. CDR3 length: 16 residues. V lost 1 base to trimming and J lost 5 bases; unmatched junction nucleotides: 8. The germline gives CDR1 SGHTA, CDR2 FQGNSA. CDR3 coding DNA: TGTGCCAGCAGCTTAGTGTCTAGCGGGAGAGAGAACGAGCAGTACTTC. It is translated as CASSLVSSGRENEQYF.

J is TRBJ2-6 and V is TRBV11-3; D might be TRBD1 (6 bases). Germline-derived CDR1 and CDR2 are SGHNT and YENEEA. Trimming cost V 9 bases and J 0 bases, with 18 bases left between them. CDR3 size: 17 residues. CDR3 sequence (DNA): TGTGCCAGTAGTATAGTTGGACAGACCTCTGGGGCCAACGTCCTGACTTTC. It encodes CASSIVGQTSGANVLTF.

This clonotype has a handful of counts. This chain connects TRBV5-1 to TRBJ2-7, with TRBD1 matching 7 bases. The ends lost 7 bases at V and 0 bases at J; junction bases unmatched: 13. CDR1 is SGHRS, CDR2 YFSETQ, per germline. The CDR3 consists of 16 residues. Here the CDR3 reads CASGRTGDGGSYEQYF. The CDR3 DNA reads as TGCGCCAGCGGCAGAACAGGGGATGGAGGCTCCTACGAGCAGTACTTC.

This clonotype was seen at least ten times. V is TRBV18 and J is TRBJ2-1; D remains unclear. The CDR3 spans 17 residues. The germline gives CDR1 KGHSH, CDR2 LQKENI. Trimming shortened V by 1 base and J by 2 bases, and 15 bases separated the two germline ends. The CDR3, as DNA: TGTGCCAGCTCACCACTGGGTACAATTGGTACCTACAATGAGCAGTTCTTC. Translation gives CASSPLGTIGTYNEQFF.

This clonotype occurred many times. V is TRBV7-8 and J is TRBJ2-7, with 8 bases fitting TRBD2. Germline assignment: CDR1 SGHVS and CDR2 FQNEAQ. CDR3 length: 17 amino acids. Unmatched junction bases numbered 7, after V lost 0 bases and J lost 0 bases. The CDR3 loop reads CASSLAGRGEGSYEQYF. For the CDR3, the DNA is TGTGCCAGCAGCTTAGCCGGGCGGGGGGAGGGCTCCTACGAGCAGTACTTC.

This clonotype was counted many times. The V gene is TRBV7-2, the J gene TRBJ2-7, with TRBD2 identical over 9 bases. The CDR3 is 13 residues long. The ends lost 6 bases at V and 2 bases at J; junction bases unmatched: 2. Germline-derived CDR1 and CDR2 are SGHTA and FQGNSA. CDR3 bases: TGTGCCAGCAGAATAGCGGGAGCCTACGAGCAGTACTTC. Amino acid sequence: CASRIAGAYEQYF.

In this sample, this clonotype turned up a few times. The rearrangement links TRBV5-1 to TRBJ1-1; D gene uncertain. The V end was cut by 0 bases, the J end by 3 bases, with 9 bases between. The CDR3 runs to 14 residues. CDR1 SGHRS and CDR2 YFSETQ come from the germline V gene. CDR3 amino acids: CASSLVASYTEAFF. The CDR3 DNA reads TGCGCCAGCAGCTTGGTTGCGTCCTACACTGAAGCTTTCTTT.